Listed here are 30 T cell receptor beta chains from one sample, sequenced in a study of OX40 agonist ivuxolimab in advanced cancers. Some clones are missing from TCRdb's copy, which holds only in-frame ones; the method was immunoSEQ multiplex PCR. The sample yields roughly 91,000 clones, approximately 94% seen once. Source: CD4+ or CD8+ T cells sorted from blood, taken in a trial of the OX40 agonist ivuxolimab. The receptors come from an adult with an advanced solid tumor such as melanoma, head and neck, liver or kidney cancer.

The chain links TRBV28 to TRBJ1-1, with D uncertain. This CDR3 comprises 14 residues. CDR1 is MDHEN, CDR2 SYDVKM, per germline. Trimming left V 2 bases short and J 5 bases short, with 12 bases between. The CDR3 DNA reads TGTGCCAGCAGTTTAAAAGAAGACTTTACTGAAGCTTTCTTT. Translation: CASSLKEDFTEAFF.

The chain combines TRBV6-1 with TRBJ1-3; D is unclear. This CDR3 has 13 amino acids. Germline V gene lookup returns CDR1 MNHNS and CDR2 SASEGT. The V end was cut by 10 bases, the J end by 0 bases, with 10 bases between. CDR3: CATRLSSGNTIYF. DNA of the CDR3: TGTGCCACCCGGCTGAGCTCTGGAAACACCATATATTTT.

The chain carries TRBV7-9 and TRBJ1-1; D not resolved. The CDR3 totals 13 residues. The germline gives CDR1 SEHNR, CDR2 FQNEAQ (reference sequence). Trimming cost V 10 bases and J 2 bases, with 14 bases left between them. CDR3 residues: CATRDSANTEAFF. Written as DNA, the CDR3 is TGTGCCACCCGAGACTCTGCAAACACTGAAGCTTTCTTT.

The rearrangement joins TRBV9 to TRBJ2-1; 16 bases match TRBD2. Germline loops: CDR1 SGDLS, CDR2 YYNGEE. The CDR3 is made up of 18 amino acids. With V trimmed by 4 bases and J by 8 bases, 12 bases remained unmatched. The CDR3 DNA sequence: TGTGCCAGCAGCTCCCGGGGACTAGCGGGGGGGCCTGGGGATGAGCAGTTCTTC. Amino acid sequence: CASSSRGLAGGPGDEQFF.

The gene calls are TRBV15 and TRBJ2-1, with 8 nucleotides matching TRBD1. Germline CDR1 reads LNHNV; CDR2 reads YYDKDF (reference sequence). The trim removed 3 bases at V and 7 bases at J, leaving 11 bases unmatched. This CDR3 spans 16 amino acids. This chain's CDR3 is CATSSEWTGSENEQFF. In DNA form, the CDR3 reads TGTGCCACCAGCAGTGAATGGACAGGGAGTGAGAATGAGCAGTTCTTC.

This chain connects TRBV7-9 to TRBJ2-1, with D possibly TRBD1 on 5 matching bases. There are 16 residues in the CDR3. Trimming took 2 bases from V and 4 from J, leaving 15 bases between them. The germline gives CDR1 SEHNR, CDR2 FQNEAQ (reference sequence). The CDR3 here is CASSLYQGANYNEQFF. In nucleotides, the CDR3 is TGTGCCAGCAGCTTATATCAAGGGGCTAATTACAATGAGCAGTTCTTC. The full variable domain, with the rest looked up from reference TRBV7-9 and TRBJ2-1, is DTGVSQNPRHKITKRGQNVTFRCDPISEHNRLYWYRQTLGQGPEFLTYFQNEAQLEKSRLLSDRFSAERPKGSFSTLEIQRTEQGDSAMYLCASSLYQGANYNEQFFGPGTRLTVL.

The V gene is TRBV25-1, the J gene TRBJ2-7; weak D call: TRBD2 (7 bases). CDR1 and CDR2 (germline): MGHDK, SYGVNS. V shed 8 bases and J shed 4 bases, with 15 bases lying between them. CDR3 length equals 13 residues. CDR3 nucleotide sequence: TGTGCCAGCCAAGGGGGGGGCTGGTACGAGCAGTACTTC. It is translated as CASQGGGWYEQYF.

This CDR3 reads CASSYRGNGYTF. CDR3 nucleotide sequence: TGTGCCAGCAGTTACAGGGGTAATGGCTACACCTTC. The V call is TRBV6-5, the J call TRBJ1-2, with D possibly being TRBD1 (5 bases). The germline V and J ends were trimmed by 2 bases and 6 bases, with 7 bases remaining between them. There are 12 residues in the CDR3. Germline-derived CDR1 and CDR2 are MNHEY and SVGAGI.

This sequence joins TRBV7-9 and TRBJ2-2; no clear D. V lost 5 bases to trimming and J lost 0 bases, with 13 bases between them. CDR3 size: 16 residues. CDR1 is SEHNR and CDR2 is FQNEAQ in the germline V gene (reference sequence). CDR3 amino acids: CASSPRTAANTGELFF. In DNA, the CDR3 is TGTGCCAGCAGCCCCCGGACGGCCGCGAACACCGGGGAGCTGTTTTTT.

The chain is built from TRBV19 and TRBJ2-7, with D hard to call. The CDR3 has 13 residues. Trimming left V 5 bases short and J 6 bases short, with 14 bases between. Germline V gene sequence: CDR1 LNHDA, CDR2 SQIVND (reference sequence). CDR3 bases: TGTGCCAGTAGTGTTTATCTAGGCTCCGAGCAGTACTTC. It translates to CASSVYLGSEQYF.

The V call is TRBV29-1, the J call TRBJ2-7, with 7 bases that match TRBD1. Per the germline V gene, CDR1 is SQVTM and CDR2 is ANQGSEA. The CDR3 consists of 12 residues. The ends lost 6 bases at V and 4 bases at J; junction bases unmatched: 6. CDR3 bases: TGCAGCGTCAAGGGGGCTAGGTACGAGCAGTACTTC. Translated: CSVKGARYEQYF.

V gene TRBV6-5 combines with J gene TRBJ1-1; no clear D. Trimming cost V 3 bases and J 1 base, with 9 bases left between them. From germline, CDR1 is MNHEY and CDR2 SVGAGI. The CDR3 length is 14 residues. CDR3 DNA sequence: TGTGCCAGCAGTTATTACGGCGGGAACACTGAAGCTTTCTTT. Protein: CASSYYGGNTEAFF.

This clone was detected once. The chain couples TRBV11-2 to TRBJ1-2; no definite D call. The CDR3 length is 13 residues. V was shortened by 5 bases and J by 4 bases, with 11 bases between the two germline ends. The germline V gene encodes CDR1 SGHAT and CDR2 FQNNGV. Here the CDR3 DNA reads TGTGCCAGCAGCCAAGCGGAAGGCTATGGCTACACCTTC. This gives the protein CASSQAEGYGYTF. The full variable domain, rest sourced from reference TRBV11-2 and TRBJ1-2, is EAGVAQSPRYKIIEKRQSVAFWCNPISGHATLYWYQQILGQGPKLLIQFQNNGVVDDSQLPKDRFSAERLKGVDSTLKIQPAKLEDSAVYLCASSQAEGYGYTFGSGTRLTVV.

The V and J genes are TRBV5-1 and TRBJ2-3; 7 positions match TRBD1. This CDR3 has 15 amino acids. Trimming cost V 4 bases and J 1 base; bases outside gene matches: 6. Germline assignment: CDR1 SGHRS and CDR2 YFSETQ. The CDR3 region is CASSLIGQGTDTQYF. CDR3 DNA sequence: TGCGCCAGCAGCCTTATTGGACAGGGCACAGATACGCAGTATTTT.

The chain is built from TRBV11-2 and TRBJ2-7; D not resolved. Trimming left V 1 base short and J 0 bases short, with 4 bases between. CDR3 size: 13 residues. Germline CDR1 and CDR2: SGHAT and FQNNGV. The CDR3 DNA reads as TGTGCCAGCAGCTTAGGGAGCTCCTACGAGCAGTACTTC. It specifies CASSLGSSYEQYF. The full variable domain, its missing parts supplied by reference TRBV11-2 and TRBJ2-7, is EAGVAQSPRYKIIEKRQSVAFWCNPISGHATLYWYQQILGQGPKLLIQFQNNGVVDDSQLPKDRFSAERLKGVDSTLKIQPAKLEDSAVYLCASSLGSSYEQYFGPGTRLTVT.

The chain carries TRBV7-9 and TRBJ2-1, with D unclear. The CDR3 loop spans 10 amino acids. Germline V gene sequence: CDR1 SEHNR, CDR2 FQNEAQ (reference sequence). With 7 bases removed from V and 7 bases from J, the gap between germline ends came to 5 bases. The DNA for the CDR3 is TGTGCCAGCATGGGGAATGAGCAGTTCTTC. Amino acids: CASMGNEQFF.

About this clone: The sample carries other DNA sequences with the same CDR3. The rearrangement joins TRBV7-9 to TRBJ1-1; D is possibly TRBD1 (5 bases). V was clipped by 1 base and J by 1 base, with 7 bases between them. The germline V gene has CDR1 SEHNR and CDR2 FQNEAQ (reference sequence). CDR3 length: 14 residues. Here the CDR3 DNA reads TGTGCCAGCAGCTTAGGGGGACCGAACACTGAAGCTTTCTTT. Protein: CASSLGGPNTEAFF.

The rearrangement uses TRBV9 and TRBJ1-5, with D perhaps matching TRBD1 (6 bases). The V and J ends lost 4 bases and 3 bases respectively, with 14 bases between them. CDR1 SGDLS and CDR2 YYNGEE come from the germline V gene. This CDR3 has 15 residues. This CDR3 is CASSPSGTTNQPQHF. CDR3 DNA: TGTGCCAGCAGCCCATCCGGGACAACCAATCAGCCCCAGCATTTT.

The CDR3 sequence: CSVDEGSHEQYF. CDR3 bases: TGCAGCGTTGATGAGGGGAGCCACGAGCAGTACTTC. The chain has TRBV29-1 and TRBJ2-7, with D perhaps being TRBD1 or TRBD2 (5 bases each). CDR3 length: 12 residues. Per germline, CDR1 SQVTM and CDR2 ANQGSEA. V shed 3 bases and J shed 5 bases, with 11 bases lying between them.

The chain carries TRBV4-3 and TRBJ1-3; the D is unclear. V was trimmed by 6 bases and J by 7 bases, leaving 7 bases between them. CDR1 LGHNA and CDR2 YSLEER come from the germline V gene. The CDR3 has 11 residues. In nucleotides, the CDR3 is TGCGCCAGCAGAAACGGGAACACCATATATTTT. Its translation is CASRNGNTIYF.

The chain uses TRBV29-1 and TRBJ1-1; the D is unclear. The CDR3 extends over 14 amino acids. V shed 2 bases and J shed 1 base, with 11 bases lying between them. CDR1 is SQVTM and CDR2 is ANQGSEA in the germline V gene. The CDR3 sequence is CSVENGEENTEAFF. The CDR3, as DNA: TGCAGCGTTGAAAATGGGGAGGAGAACACTGAAGCTTTCTTT.

The rearrangement uses TRBV6-4 and TRBJ1-4, with unresolved D. V was shortened by 3 bases and J by 5 bases, with 13 bases between the two germline ends. CDR3 size: 15 residues. Germline V gene lookup returns CDR1 MRHNA and CDR2 SNTAGT. The CDR3 spells CASSEFGGSNEKLFF. CDR3 nucleotides: TGTGCCAGCAGTGAATTTGGAGGGTCAAATGAAAAACTGTTTTTT.

The chain combines TRBV7-9 with TRBJ2-3; 9 nucleotides match TRBD2. J gave up 2 bases and V 5 bases, and 8 bases lay outside the gene matches. The CDR3 totals 16 residues. Per the germline V gene, CDR1 is SEHNR and CDR2 is FQNEAQ (reference sequence). CDR3 sequence (DNA): TGTGCCAGCAGCACCCTTAGCGGGGGTCCCACAGATACGCAGTATTTT. Protein sequence: CASSTLSGGPTDTQYF.

This clone has just one count. The J gene is TRBJ1-5, the V gene TRBV7-8, with D uncertain. Germline-derived CDR1 and CDR2 are SGHVS and FQNEAQ. The CDR3 covers 14 residues. V shed 5 bases and J shed 2 bases, with 10 bases lying between them. CDR3 nucleotide sequence: TGTGCCAGCAGCCAAAGCAAAGGCAATCAGCCCCAGCATTTT. This sequence encodes CASSQSKGNQPQHF.

The rearrangement joins TRBV6-5 to TRBJ1-3, with unresolved D. V was cut by 5 bases and J by 8 bases, with 13 bases left in between. CDR1 is MNHEY and CDR2 is SVGAGI in the germline V gene. This CDR3 contains 13 residues. The DNA of the CDR3 is TGTGCCAGCAGTAGGGAAGGCGGTTACACCATATATTTT. Residues: CASSREGGYTIYF.

The rearrangement links TRBV25-1 to TRBJ2-3, with 11 bases identical to TRBD2. With 2 bases clipped from V and 2 bases from J, the junction kept 3 bases outside the gene matches. The CDR3 covers 16 residues. Germline-derived CDR1 and CDR2 are MGHDK and SYGVNS. Written as DNA, the CDR3 is TGTGCCAGCAGTGAAACTAGCGGGGGCTTCACAGATACGCAGTATTTT. Protein sequence: CASSETSGGFTDTQYF.

This chain connects TRBV25-1 to TRBJ1-1; 7 bases align to TRBD1. V lost 3 bases and J lost 9; bases outside the gene matches: 4. This CDR3 spans 12 amino acids. CDR1 and CDR2 from the germline V gene are MGHDK and SYGVNS. CDR3 DNA: TGTGCCAGCAGTGATTGGGACAGCCAAGCTTTCTTT. Protein: CASSDWDSQAFF.

V usage is TRBV4-1 and J usage is TRBJ2-7; TRBD2 aligns across 9 bases. Germline CDR1 reads MGHRA; CDR2 reads YSYEKL. The junction had 1 base not matched to a gene; V was cut back by 1 base and J by 3 bases. The CDR3 spans 14 residues. The DNA for the CDR3 is TGCGCCAGCAGCCAAGTAGCGGGGGTCTACGAGCAGTACTTC. Protein sequence: CASSQVAGVYEQYF.

V is TRBV5-4 and J is TRBJ2-7; no clear D. Germline V gene lookup returns CDR1 SGHNT and CDR2 YYREEE (reference sequence). This CDR3 is 14 amino acids long. V was clipped by 3 bases and J by 1 base, with 11 bases between them. In DNA form, the CDR3 reads TGTGCCAGCAGCTCCTTACAGAGTTCCTACGAGCAGTACTTC. Translated, it gives CASSSLQSSYEQYF.

This clone has a single count. The V call is TRBV2, the J call TRBJ2-2, with a weak D call TRBD2 (5 bases). Trimming shortened V by 4 bases and J by 3 bases, and 9 bases separated the two germline ends. Germline V CDR1 and CDR2: SNHLY, FYNNEI. The CDR3 length is 14 residues. DNA of the CDR3: TGTGCCAGCAGTGGGACTGATCACACCGGGGAGCTGTTTTTT. It is translated as CASSGTDHTGELFF.